These 13 T cell receptor beta chains originate from one sample sequenced in a study of shared clonotypes between healthy human individuals. Using immunoSEQ multiplex PCR, the repertoire was profiled, and TCRdb retains in-frame clones only, with some absent. The data show about 2 million clones, about 95% seen once. Naive CD8 cells lacked CD45RO, underwent positive selection for CCR7 and left out terminally differentiated effector memory CD45RA+ cells. Material: naive CD8+ T cells sorted from blood. These receptors were collected from a man aged 18 to 35 in good health.

The V gene is TRBV25-1, the J gene TRBJ1-6; D might be TRBD1 (5 bases). Trimming removed 8 bases from V and 0 bases from J, with 11 bases in between. Germline V gene data show CDR1 as MGHDK and CDR2 as SYGVNS. CDR3 length equals 15 residues. Written as DNA, the CDR3 is TGTGCCAGCCTAGACAGCAGCTCCTATAATTCACCCCTCCACTTT. This encodes CASLDSSSYNSPLHF.

The rearrangement uses TRBV4-1 and TRBJ2-7, with 9 bases fitting TRBD2. The CDR3 covers 16 residues. Per the germline V gene, CDR1 is MGHRA and CDR2 is YSYEKL. J gave up 7 bases and V 0 bases, and 10 bases lay outside the gene matches. The CDR3 here is CASSQELSGGPGEQYF. CDR3 coding DNA: TGCGCCAGCAGCCAAGAGTTGAGCGGGGGGCCGGGGGAGCAGTACTTC.

J is TRBJ1-6 and V is TRBV27; 8 positions agree with TRBD1. The ends lost 4 bases at V and 6 bases at J; junction bases unmatched: 17. CDR1 is MNHEY, CDR2 SMNVEV, per germline (reference sequence). The CDR3 has 19 residues. CDR3 residues: CASSSTWTGLDPSNSPLHF. The CDR3 DNA is TGTGCCAGCAGTTCCACATGGACAGGGCTCGACCCCTCTAATTCACCCCTCCACTTT.

In the case of this clone: The sample holds other DNA sequences that translate to the same CDR3. The gene calls are TRBV5-1 and TRBJ1-3, with unresolved D. Trimming took off 0 bases at V and 0 bases at J, with 7 bases between the two ends. This CDR3 region has 15 residues. CDR1 is SGHRS and CDR2 is YFSETQ in the germline V gene. CDR3 amino acids: CASSLVGSSGNTIYF. CDR3 in DNA: TGCGCCAGCAGCTTGGTGGGTAGCTCTGGAAACACCATATATTTT.

About this clone: Other DNA sequences in this specimen translate into the identical CDR3. The chain carries TRBV6-5 and TRBJ2-2, with D tentatively TRBD1 or TRBD2 (5 bases each). Per germline, CDR1 MNHEY and CDR2 SVGAGI. The CDR3 spans 14 residues. Trimming pared 2 bases from V and 6 bases from J, leaving 10 bases between. The CDR3 DNA reads as TGTGCCAGCAGTTACGGGGGAGAAGCCGGGGAGCTGTTTTTT. Translated, it gives CASSYGGEAGELFF.

V is TRBV7-9 and J is TRBJ2-2, with a tentative D call TRBD1 (5 bases). Germline CDR1 SEHNR, CDR2 FQNEAQ (reference sequence). V lost 7 bases and J lost 6, with 12 bases in between. The CDR3 has 13 amino acids. CDR3: CASTGRAAGELFF. The CDR3 DNA reads TGTGCCAGCACGGGCAGGGCGGCCGGGGAGCTGTTTTTT.

The chain employs TRBV5-4 and TRBJ2-3; 9 bases align to TRBD2. The ends lost 0 bases at V and 5 bases at J; junction bases unmatched: 4. The CDR3 loop spans 15 amino acids. Germline V gives CDR1 SGHNT, CDR2 YYREEE (reference sequence). CDR3 protein: CASSLELAGIDTQYF. The CDR3 DNA sequence: TGTGCCAGCAGCTTGGAGCTAGCGGGGATAGATACGCAGTATTTT. The full variable domain, with the rest looked up from reference TRBV5-4 and TRBJ2-3, is ETGVTQSPTHLIKTRGQQVTLRCSSQSGHNTVSWYQQALGQGPQFIFQYYREEENGRGNFPPRFSGLQFPNYSSELNVNALELDDSALYLCASSLELAGIDTQYFGPGTRLTVL.

V is TRBV11-3 and J is TRBJ2-7, with D perhaps matching TRBD1 or TRBD2 (5 bases each). CDR1 and CDR2 (germline): SGHNT, YENEEA. The CDR3 sequence is 12 residues long. The V gene lost 3 bases and the J gene lost 6 bases, with 9 bases spanning the gap. In DNA form, the CDR3 reads TGTGCCAGCAGCTTCGGGACCTCCGAGCAGTACTTC. Protein sequence: CASSFGTSEQYF.

The rearrangement joins TRBV4-1 to TRBJ1-3; D remains unclear. This CDR3 has 14 amino acids. CDR1 is MGHRA and CDR2 is YSYEKL in the germline V gene. V was trimmed by 2 bases and J by 4 bases, leaving 9 bases between them. This chain's CDR3 is CASSQIGNGNTIYF. In nucleotides, the CDR3 is TGCGCCAGCAGCCAAATAGGGAACGGAAACACCATATATTTT.

Details on this clone: In the same sample, other DNA sequences code for this CDR3. This chain connects TRBV4-3 to TRBJ1-2; 7 positions match TRBD1. The ends lost 1 base at V and 0 bases at J; junction bases unmatched: 5. The germline V gene has CDR1 LGHNA and CDR2 YSLEER. The CDR3 runs to 16 residues. The CDR3 is CASSQAGTEANYGYTF. The CDR3 DNA follows: TGCGCCAGCAGCCAAGCCGGGACAGAGGCTAACTATGGCTACACCTTC.

The chain employs TRBV7-9 and TRBJ2-5; 8 bases are a match to TRBD2. Germline values: CDR1 SEHNR, CDR2 FQNEAQ (reference sequence). This CDR3 is 13 amino acids long. Trimming cost V 8 bases and J 3 bases; bases outside gene matches: 5. DNA for the CDR3: TGTGCCAGCGAGCTCGGGGGGGAAGAGACCCAGTACTTC. Amino acids: CASELGGEETQYF.

This rearrangement joins TRBV6-8 to TRBJ2-7, with TRBD2 identical over 7 bases. The CDR3 is 16 amino acids. With 7 bases clipped from V and 2 bases from J, the junction kept 14 bases outside the gene matches. Per the germline V gene, CDR1 is MNHGY and CDR2 is SAAAGT. The CDR3 here is CASITREGVGPYEQYF. Here the CDR3 DNA reads TGTGCCAGCATCACCAGGGAGGGAGTAGGACCCTACGAGCAGTACTTC.

This clone was recorded only once. This sample includes further DNA sequences coding for the same CDR3. This chain joins TRBV9 and TRBJ2-1; D not certain. The length of the CDR3 is 12 residues. Trimming took 3 bases from V and 8 from J, leaving 9 bases between them. Germline V gene sequence: CDR1 SGDLS, CDR2 YYNGEE. CDR3 sequence reads: CASSASSYEQFF. The CDR3 region has the DNA TGTGCCAGCAGCGCCTCCAGCTATGAGCAGTTCTTC.